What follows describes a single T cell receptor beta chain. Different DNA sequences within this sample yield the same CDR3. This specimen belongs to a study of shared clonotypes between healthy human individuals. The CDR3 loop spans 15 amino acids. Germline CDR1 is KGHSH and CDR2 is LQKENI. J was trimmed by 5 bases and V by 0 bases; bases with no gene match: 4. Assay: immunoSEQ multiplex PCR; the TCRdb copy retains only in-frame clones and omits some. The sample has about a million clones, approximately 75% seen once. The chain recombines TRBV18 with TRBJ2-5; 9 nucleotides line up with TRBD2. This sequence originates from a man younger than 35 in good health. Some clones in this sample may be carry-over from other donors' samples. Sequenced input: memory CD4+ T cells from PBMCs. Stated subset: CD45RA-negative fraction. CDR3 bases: TGTGCCAGCTCACCACCCCTAGCGGGGACGGAGACCCAGTACTTC. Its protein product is CASSPPLAGTETQYF.